This T cell receptor (beta chain) stems from a study of CD8 T cells in ankylosing spondylitis. The V end lost 6 bases, the J end lost 0 bases, and 9 bases lay between the germline ends. The CDR3 runs 13 residues. Germline V lookup: CDR1 GTSNPN, CDR2 SVGIG (reference sequence). In the case of this clonotype: Its antigen is not known.

Study-level points and caveats: Earlier work had already found some motif variants in reactive arthritis synovial fluid and blood. Reportedly, disease-linked clones are significantly enriched in ankylosing spondylitis patients' matched synovial fluid. A motif in TCR beta, a set of under ten highly homologous variants, appeared characteristic of ankylosing spondylitis blood.

In making TCR beta libraries, quantitative 5'-RACE with molecular barcodes was used. One entry per CDR3 protein, called by TCRdb with MiXCR from the 5' RACE reads. Here the sample spans approximately 340,000 distinct CDR3 sequences, roughly 14% being singletons. The specimen sequenced was blood, either unsorted or a sorted T cell fraction (not recorded which). The chain couples TRBV30 to TRBJ2-1, with D hard to call. This TCR was recovered from a male donor with ankylosing spondylitis or in good health (not recorded which). The CDR3 sequence: CACTPYSYNEQFF. The CDR3 DNA reads as TGTGCCTGCACCCCGTACTCCTACAATGAGCAGTTCTTC.